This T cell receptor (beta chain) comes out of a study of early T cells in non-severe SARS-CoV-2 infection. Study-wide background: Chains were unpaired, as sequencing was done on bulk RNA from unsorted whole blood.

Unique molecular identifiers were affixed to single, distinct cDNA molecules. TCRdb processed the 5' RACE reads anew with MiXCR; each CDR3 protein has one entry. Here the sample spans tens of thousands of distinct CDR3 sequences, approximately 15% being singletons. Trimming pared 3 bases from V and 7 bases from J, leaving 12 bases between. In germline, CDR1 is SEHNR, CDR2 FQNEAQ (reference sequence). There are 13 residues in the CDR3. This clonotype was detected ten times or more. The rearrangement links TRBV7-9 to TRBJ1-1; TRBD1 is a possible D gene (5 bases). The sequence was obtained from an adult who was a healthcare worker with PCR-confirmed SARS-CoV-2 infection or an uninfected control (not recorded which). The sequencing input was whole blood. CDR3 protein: CASSFLGGNEAFF. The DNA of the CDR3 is TGTGCCAGCAGCTTCCTTGGGGGAAATGAAGCTTTCTTT.